What follows is one T cell receptor (beta chain) and its context. The antigen is not known. V was trimmed by 8 bases and J by 0 bases, leaving 10 bases between them. The CDR3 sequence is 14 residues long. Germline CDR1 SNHLY, CDR2 FYNNEI. The sample comes from a study of T cell responses to AZD1222 COVID-19 vaccine. The table came from immunoSEQ multiplex PCR; TCRdb's copy has only in-frame clones and leaves some out. The repertoire has over 110,000 clones, about nine tenths of them found once; the top ten carry over 1.5%. Study-wide findings and caveats: Unmutated regions of variants are reportedly targeted by nearly half of spike-specific TCRs. The sample set comprised mostly white British donors with more females, and clonal diversity was possibly underestimated. Repertoire sampling was restricted to post-peak T cell response timepoints.

The receptor comes from an adult in good health. The chain has TRBV2 and TRBJ2-2, with D hard to call. The source material was peripheral blood, sampled on day 0 of AZD1222 vaccination. The CDR3 bases are TGTGCCAGCTACAGAAGCCCGAACACCGGGGAGCTGTTTTTT. As protein: CASYRSPNTGELFF.